This is a list of T cell receptor beta chains from one sample in a study of blood T cell repertoires in COVID-19. The method was immunoSEQ multiplex PCR; TCRdb's version includes in-frame clones alone and lacks a portion of them. The sample records some 87,000 clones, 80% to 90% being singletons. Material for sequencing was peripheral blood. The receptor set was obtained from a human donor in a cohort sampled during active COVID-19. Each CDR3 is given with its conserved first and last residue. D genes are given only for firm matches. Expanded clones are given a class, and other clones once, few, many or no size at all.

d_call: TRBD2; clone_size: .; j_call: TRBJ2-3; cdr3_length: 17; v_call: TRBV11-2; cdr3_nt: TGTGCCAGCAGCTTAGATCGGGCTAGCGGGGGATCAGATACGCAGTATTTT; cdr3_aa: CASSLDRASGGSDTQYF
d_call: .; clone_size: few; j_call: TRBJ2-3; cdr3_length: 14; v_call: TRBV6-6; cdr3_nt: TGTGCCAGCAGTAACTCCCGAGGAGTTGGGACGCAGTATTTT; cdr3_aa: CASSNSRGVGTQYF
d_call: .; clone_size: .; j_call: TRBJ2-1; cdr3_length: 13; v_call: TRBV7-2; cdr3_nt: TGTGCCAGCAGCCAAGGACTCGGGAATGAGCAGTTCTTC; cdr3_aa: CASSQGLGNEQFF
d_call: .; clone_size: .; j_call: TRBJ2-5; cdr3_length: 15; v_call: TRBV7-3; cdr3_nt: TGTGCCAGCAGCTTTTCGACGGGGGTGGGTGAGACCCAGTACTTC; cdr3_aa: CASSFSTGVGETQYF
d_call: .; clone_size: .; j_call: TRBJ2-7; cdr3_length: 12; v_call: TRBV28; cdr3_nt: TGTGCCGCGGGACAGTTAAACTACGAGCAGTACTTC; cdr3_aa: CAAGQLNYEQYF
d_call: TRBD1; clone_size: .; j_call: TRBJ1-3; cdr3_length: 16; v_call: TRBV4-3; cdr3_nt: TGCGCCAGCAGCCAAGGGGACAGGCTCTCTGGAAACACCATATATTTT; cdr3_aa: CASSQGDRLSGNTIYF
d_call: .; clone_size: .; j_call: TRBJ1-1; cdr3_length: 14; v_call: TRBV29-1; cdr3_nt: TGCAGCGTGGGTCCGGCAGGGGCGAACACTGAAGCTTTCTTT; cdr3_aa: CSVGPAGANTEAFF
d_call: .; clone_size: .; j_call: TRBJ1-1; cdr3_length: 13; v_call: TRBV12-3/TRBV12-4; cdr3_nt: TGTGCCAGCAGGACGACACTTAACACTGAAGCTTTCTTT; cdr3_aa: CASRTTLNTEAFF
d_call: TRBD2; clone_size: once; j_call: TRBJ2-7; cdr3_length: 14; v_call: TRBV4-3; cdr3_nt: TGCGCCAGCAGCCTTAGGGAGGGACCCTACGAGCAGTACTTC; cdr3_aa: CASSLREGPYEQYF
d_call: .; clone_size: .; j_call: TRBJ2-5; cdr3_length: 14; v_call: TRBV5-1; cdr3_nt: TGCGCCAGCGGACTCGGTGAAGCTCAAGAGACCCAGTACTTC; cdr3_aa: CASGLGEAQETQYF
d_call: .; clone_size: .; j_call: TRBJ2-2; cdr3_length: 15; v_call: TRBV4-1; cdr3_nt: TGCGCCAGCAGCCCAGGGCGGGGAAGGGGCGGGGAGCTGTTTTTT; cdr3_aa: CASSPGRGRGGELFF
d_call: TRBD1; clone_size: .; j_call: TRBJ1-2; cdr3_length: 15; v_call: TRBV28; cdr3_nt: TGTGCCAGCAGTTTTAGCGGGACAGTTAACTATGGCTACACCTTC; cdr3_aa: CASSFSGTVNYGYTF
d_call: .; clone_size: .; j_call: TRBJ1-2; cdr3_length: 13; v_call: TRBV7-8; cdr3_nt: TGTGCCAGCAGCTTAGCACAGGGTAACGGCTACACCTTC; cdr3_aa: CASSLAQGNGYTF
d_call: .; clone_size: once; j_call: TRBJ1-5; cdr3_length: 15; v_call: TRBV11-2; cdr3_nt: TGTGCCAGCCGTTCTGTTGAGGGTATCAATCAGCCCCAGCATTTT; cdr3_aa: CASRSVEGINQPQHF
d_call: .; clone_size: .; j_call: TRBJ2-2; cdr3_length: 16; v_call: TRBV7-9; cdr3_nt: TGTGCCAGAACCACCCCGGGGACACCGAACACCGGGGAGCTGTTTTTT; cdr3_aa: CARTTPGTPNTGELFF
d_call: .; clone_size: .; j_call: TRBJ2-7; cdr3_length: 16; v_call: TRBV16; cdr3_nt: TGTGCCAGCAGCCAGGATACCGGGACATCTTCCTACGAGCAGTACTTC; cdr3_aa: CASSQDTGTSSYEQYF
d_call: .; clone_size: .; j_call: TRBJ2-7; cdr3_length: 12; v_call: TRBV5-4; cdr3_nt: TGTGCCAGCAGCTTCGTATCCTACGAGCAGTACTTC; cdr3_aa: CASSFVSYEQYF
d_call: .; clone_size: .; j_call: TRBJ1-6; cdr3_length: 13; v_call: TRBV3-1/TRBV3-2; cdr3_nt: TGTGCCAGCAGCCAGGAGCGCAATTCACCCCTCCACTTT; cdr3_aa: CASSQERNSPLHF
d_call: .; clone_size: .; j_call: TRBJ1-1; cdr3_length: 14; v_call: TRBV5-1; cdr3_nt: TGCGCCAGCAGCTTGCAAGGGGACTGGGCTGAAGCTTTCTTT; cdr3_aa: CASSLQGDWAEAFF
d_call: .; clone_size: .; j_call: TRBJ1-2; cdr3_length: 13; v_call: TRBV7-8; cdr3_nt: TGTGCCAGCAGCTTAGAGGGGTACTATGGCTACACCTTC; cdr3_aa: CASSLEGYYGYTF
d_call: TRBD1; clone_size: once; j_call: TRBJ1-1; cdr3_length: 15; v_call: TRBV19; cdr3_nt: TGTGCCAGTAGTATATTGGGACAGGGTTTGAATGAAGCTTTCTTT; cdr3_aa: CASSILGQGLNEAFF
d_call: TRBD1; clone_size: few; j_call: TRBJ1-5; cdr3_length: 17; v_call: TRBV5-5; cdr3_nt: TGTGCCAGCAGCTTGGACCGACAGGGGGCAAGGGGTCAGCCCCAGCATTTT; cdr3_aa: CASSLDRQGARGQPQHF
d_call: .; clone_size: .; j_call: TRBJ1-1; cdr3_length: 14; v_call: TRBV20-1; cdr3_nt: TGCAGTGCTAGTGGGCGGGGGGCTAGCACTGAAGCTTTCTTT; cdr3_aa: CSASGRGASTEAFF
d_call: TRBD1; clone_size: .; j_call: TRBJ2-6; cdr3_length: 16; v_call: TRBV7-3; cdr3_nt: TGTGCCAGCAGCTTACGAGGGGGCGCTGGGGCCAACGTCCTGACTTTC; cdr3_aa: CASSLRGGAGANVLTF
d_call: .; clone_size: .; j_call: TRBJ1-1; cdr3_length: 15; v_call: TRBV6-2/TRBV6-3; cdr3_nt: TGTGCCAGCAGTTACTCCCCCGTACAGAACACTGAAGCTTTCTTT; cdr3_aa: CASSYSPVQNTEAFF
d_call: .; clone_size: .; j_call: TRBJ2-2; cdr3_length: 13; v_call: TRBV27; cdr3_nt: TGTGCCAGCAGTTTCCCCAGGACCGGGGAGCTGTTTTTT; cdr3_aa: CASSFPRTGELFF
d_call: TRBD2; clone_size: .; j_call: TRBJ2-3; cdr3_length: 17; v_call: TRBV4-2; cdr3_nt: TGTGCCAGCACTCCGGGACTAGCGGGGGGCAGCACAGATACGCAGTATTTT; cdr3_aa: CASTPGLAGGSTDTQYF
d_call: TRBD1; clone_size: once; j_call: TRBJ2-1; cdr3_length: 16; v_call: TRBV5-4; cdr3_nt: TGTGCCAGCAGCTTGGAGGGGGCAGGGATCGTGAATGAGCAGTTCTTC; cdr3_aa: CASSLEGAGIVNEQFF
d_call: .; clone_size: .; j_call: TRBJ1-2; cdr3_length: 15; v_call: TRBV28; cdr3_nt: TGTGCCAGCAGTTTTTATCCGGCAGGGGAGGGGGGCTACACCTTC; cdr3_aa: CASSFYPAGEGGYTF
d_call: .; clone_size: few; j_call: TRBJ2-2; cdr3_length: 15; v_call: TRBV7-9; cdr3_nt: TGTGCCAGCAGCCCGAACCGCGCGATCACCGGGGAGCTGTTTTTT; cdr3_aa: CASSPNRAITGELFF
d_call: .; clone_size: .; j_call: TRBJ1-5; cdr3_length: 14; v_call: TRBV9; cdr3_nt: TGTGCCAGCAGCACGACCGGGGGAAATCAGCCCCAGCATTTT; cdr3_aa: CASSTTGGNQPQHF
d_call: .; clone_size: .; j_call: TRBJ2-2; cdr3_length: 16; v_call: TRBV18; cdr3_nt: TGTGCCAGCTCACTTCGCGGACACACGAACACCGGGGAGCTGTTTTTT; cdr3_aa: CASSLRGHTNTGELFF
d_call: .; clone_size: .; j_call: TRBJ1-6; cdr3_length: 15; v_call: TRBV19; cdr3_nt: TGTGCCAGTAGTATCAACCGGAGTAAGGATTCACCCCTCCACTTT; cdr3_aa: CASSINRSKDSPLHF
d_call: TRBD1; clone_size: .; j_call: TRBJ1-2; cdr3_length: 14; v_call: TRBV5-6; cdr3_nt: TGTGCCGGAAAACGACAGGGGGATAACTATGGCTACACCTTC; cdr3_aa: CAGKRQGDNYGYTF